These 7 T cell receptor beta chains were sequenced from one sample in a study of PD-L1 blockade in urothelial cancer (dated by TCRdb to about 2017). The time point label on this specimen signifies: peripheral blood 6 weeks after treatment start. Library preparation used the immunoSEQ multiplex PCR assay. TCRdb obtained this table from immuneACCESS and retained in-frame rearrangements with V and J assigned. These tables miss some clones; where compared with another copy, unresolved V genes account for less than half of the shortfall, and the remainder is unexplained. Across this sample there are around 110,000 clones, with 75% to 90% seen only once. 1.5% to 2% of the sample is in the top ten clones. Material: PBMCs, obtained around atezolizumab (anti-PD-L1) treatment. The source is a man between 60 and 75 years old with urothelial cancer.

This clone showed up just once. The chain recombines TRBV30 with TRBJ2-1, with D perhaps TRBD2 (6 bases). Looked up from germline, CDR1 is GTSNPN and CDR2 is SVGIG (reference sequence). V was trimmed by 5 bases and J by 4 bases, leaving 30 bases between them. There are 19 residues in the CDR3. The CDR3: CAWRPPGRRVQRVYNEQFF. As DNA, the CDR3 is TGTGCCTGGCGCCCCCCGGGGCGGAGGGTCCAGCGGGTTTACAATGAGCAGTTCTTC.

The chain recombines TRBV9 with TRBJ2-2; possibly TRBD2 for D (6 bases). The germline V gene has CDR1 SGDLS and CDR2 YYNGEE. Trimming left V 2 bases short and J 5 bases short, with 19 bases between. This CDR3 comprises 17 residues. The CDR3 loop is CASSVGGTLSGTGELFF. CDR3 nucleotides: TGTGCCAGCAGCGTTGGGGGGACTCTTTCGGGGACCGGGGAGCTGTTTTTT.

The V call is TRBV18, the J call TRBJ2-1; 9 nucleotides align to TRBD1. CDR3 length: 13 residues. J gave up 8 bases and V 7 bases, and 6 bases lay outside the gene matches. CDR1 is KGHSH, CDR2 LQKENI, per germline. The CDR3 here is CASCQTGGDEQFF. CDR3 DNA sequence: TGTGCCAGCTGCCAGACAGGGGGTGATGAGCAGTTCTTC.

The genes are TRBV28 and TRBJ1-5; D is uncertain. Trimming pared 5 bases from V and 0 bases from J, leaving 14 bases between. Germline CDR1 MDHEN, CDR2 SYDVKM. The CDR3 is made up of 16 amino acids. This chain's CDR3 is CASSRGGSYSNQPQHF. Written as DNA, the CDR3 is TGTGCCAGCAGTCGCGGAGGGTCTTATAGCAATCAGCCCCAGCATTTT.

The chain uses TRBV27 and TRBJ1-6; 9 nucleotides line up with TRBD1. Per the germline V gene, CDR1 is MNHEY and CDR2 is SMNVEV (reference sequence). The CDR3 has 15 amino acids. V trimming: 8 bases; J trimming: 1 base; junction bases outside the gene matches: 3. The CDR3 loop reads CASRDRVSYNSPLHF. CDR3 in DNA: TGTGCCAGCCGGGACAGGGTATCCTATAATTCACCCCTCCACTTT.

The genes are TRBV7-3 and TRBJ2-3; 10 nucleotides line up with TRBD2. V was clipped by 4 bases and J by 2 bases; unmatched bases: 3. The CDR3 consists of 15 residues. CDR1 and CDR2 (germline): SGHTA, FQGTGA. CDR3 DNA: TGTGCCAGCAGCTCCACTAGCGGGAACACAGATACGCAGTATTTT. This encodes CASSSTSGNTDTQYF.

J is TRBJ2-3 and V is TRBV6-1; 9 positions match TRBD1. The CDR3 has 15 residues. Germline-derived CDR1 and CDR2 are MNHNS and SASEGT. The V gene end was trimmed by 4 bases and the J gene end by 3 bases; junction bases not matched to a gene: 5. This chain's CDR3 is CASSGGTGRTDTQYF. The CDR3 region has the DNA TGTGCCAGCAGTGGCGGGACAGGGAGAACAGATACGCAGTATTTT.